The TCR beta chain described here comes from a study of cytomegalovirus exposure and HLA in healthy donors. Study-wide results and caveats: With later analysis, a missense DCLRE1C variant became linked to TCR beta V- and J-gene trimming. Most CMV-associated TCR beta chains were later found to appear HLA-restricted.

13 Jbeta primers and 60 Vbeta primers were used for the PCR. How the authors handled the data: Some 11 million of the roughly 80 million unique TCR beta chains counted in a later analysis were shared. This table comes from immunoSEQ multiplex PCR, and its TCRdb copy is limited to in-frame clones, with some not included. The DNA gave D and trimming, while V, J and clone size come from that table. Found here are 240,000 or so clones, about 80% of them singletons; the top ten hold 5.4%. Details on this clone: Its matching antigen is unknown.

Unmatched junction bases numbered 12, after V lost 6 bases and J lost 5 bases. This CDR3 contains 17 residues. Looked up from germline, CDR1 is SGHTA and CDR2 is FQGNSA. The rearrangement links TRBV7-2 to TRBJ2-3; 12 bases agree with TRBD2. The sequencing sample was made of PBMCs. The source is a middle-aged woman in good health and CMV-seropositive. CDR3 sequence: CASRRASSGGAGDTQYF. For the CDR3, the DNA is TGTGCCAGCAGACGGGCGTCTAGCGGGGGGGCTGGAGATACGCAGTATTTT.